This T cell receptor beta chain was identified during a study of identical twins. MiXCR was run by TCRdb on the 5' RACE reads, yielding one entry per CDR3 protein. In the table there are 650,000 to 750,000 distinct CDR3 sequences, about 20% of which are singletons. Trimming removed 0 bases from V and 5 bases from J, with 4 bases in between. Per the germline V gene, CDR1 is DFQATT and CDR2 is SNEGSKA (reference sequence). The CDR3 covers 11 residues. These data were also reused for a study on T cells expressing NK-cell markers. That paper adds: Sequenced donors, eight in total, included seven who were HCMV-seropositive and one who was seronegative.

Sequences were obtained from PBMCs. The receptor comes from a woman between 18 and 29 years old in good health. This sequence joins TRBV20-1 and TRBJ2-5; D unclear. The chain's CDR3 is CSARDYETQYF. CDR3 nucleotide sequence: TGCAGTGCTAGAGATTATGAGACCCAGTACTTC.